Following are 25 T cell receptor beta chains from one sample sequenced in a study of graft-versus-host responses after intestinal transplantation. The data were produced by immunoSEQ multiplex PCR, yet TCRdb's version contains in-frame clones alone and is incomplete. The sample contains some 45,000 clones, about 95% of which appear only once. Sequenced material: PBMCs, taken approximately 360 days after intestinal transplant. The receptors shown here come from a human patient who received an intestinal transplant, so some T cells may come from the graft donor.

The chain's CDR3 is CASSSGDSLSYEQYF. Here the CDR3 DNA reads TGCGCCAGCAGCTCCGGGGACAGCCTCTCCTACGAGCAGTACTTC. This rearrangement joins TRBV5-1 to TRBJ2-5; the match to TRBD1 covers 7 bases. The DNA end is more similar to TRBJ2-7, so the J call may be wrong. This CDR3 is built from 15 residues. CDR1 is SGHRS, CDR2 YFSETQ, per germline.

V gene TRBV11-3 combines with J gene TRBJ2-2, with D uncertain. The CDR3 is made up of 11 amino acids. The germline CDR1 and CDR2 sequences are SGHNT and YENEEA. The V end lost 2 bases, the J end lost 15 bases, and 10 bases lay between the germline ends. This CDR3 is CASSLTNLVFF. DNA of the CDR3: TGTGCCAGCAGCTTAACCAACTTGGTGTTTTTT.

The CDR3 DNA reads as TGTGCCAGCAGCTTCTTCCTAGCGGGGCTTTACAATGAGCAGTTCTTC. Translated, it gives CASSFFLAGLYNEQFF. V usage is TRBV7-9 and J usage is TRBJ2-1, with 9 bases that match TRBD2. The germline V gene encodes CDR1 SEHNR and CDR2 FQNEAQ (reference sequence). The CDR3 extends over 16 amino acids. The V gene end was trimmed by 3 bases and the J gene end by 4 bases; junction bases not matched to a gene: 7.

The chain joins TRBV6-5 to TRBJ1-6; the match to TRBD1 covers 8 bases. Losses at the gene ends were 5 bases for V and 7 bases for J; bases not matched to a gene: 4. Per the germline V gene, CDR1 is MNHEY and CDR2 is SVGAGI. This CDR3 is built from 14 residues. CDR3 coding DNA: TGTGCCAGCAGTCCCCGGACAGGGAATTCACCCCTCCACTTT. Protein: CASSPRTGNSPLHF.

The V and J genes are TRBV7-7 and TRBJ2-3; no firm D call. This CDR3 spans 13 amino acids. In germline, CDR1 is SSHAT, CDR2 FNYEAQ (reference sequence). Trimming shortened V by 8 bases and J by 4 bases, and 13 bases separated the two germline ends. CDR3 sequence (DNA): TGTGCCAGCCGTCCTCTAGTCGCAGATACGCAGTATTTT. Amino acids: CASRPLVADTQYF.

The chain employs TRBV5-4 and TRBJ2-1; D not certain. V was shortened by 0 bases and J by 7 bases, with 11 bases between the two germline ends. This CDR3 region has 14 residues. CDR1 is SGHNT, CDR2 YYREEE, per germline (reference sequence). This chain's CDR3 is CASSLVYGENEQFF. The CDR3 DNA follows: TGTGCCAGCAGCTTGGTTTACGGTGAGAATGAGCAGTTCTTC.

Here the CDR3 reads CASSYRGFGQPQHF. The CDR3 coding sequence is TGTGCCAGCAGTTACCGGGGGTTTGGGCAGCCCCAGCATTTT. This chain links TRBV6-6 with TRBJ1-5; weak D call: TRBD1 (5 bases). The germline V gene encodes CDR1 MNHNY and CDR2 SVGAGI (reference sequence). The V and J ends lost 2 bases and 7 bases respectively, with 12 bases between them. The CDR3 is 14 residues long.

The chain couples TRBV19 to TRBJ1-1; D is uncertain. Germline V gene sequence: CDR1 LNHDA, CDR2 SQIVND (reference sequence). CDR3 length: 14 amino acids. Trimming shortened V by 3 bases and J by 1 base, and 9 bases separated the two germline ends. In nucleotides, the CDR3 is TGTGCCAGTAGTATGTGGCAGGCGAACACTGAAGCTTTCTTT. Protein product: CASSMWQANTEAFF.

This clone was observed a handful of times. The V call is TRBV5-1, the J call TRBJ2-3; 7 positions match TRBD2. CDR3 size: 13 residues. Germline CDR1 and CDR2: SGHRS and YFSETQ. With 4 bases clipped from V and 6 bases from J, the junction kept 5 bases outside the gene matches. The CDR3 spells CASSGGGSDTQYF. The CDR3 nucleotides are TGCGCCAGCAGCGGCGGGGGTTCGGATACGCAGTATTTT. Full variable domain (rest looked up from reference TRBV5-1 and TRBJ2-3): KAGVTQTPRYLIKTRGQQVTLSCSPISGHRSVSWYQQTPGQGLQFLFEYFSETQRNKGNFPGRFSGRQFSNSRSEMNVSTLELGDSALYLCASSGGGSDTQYFGPGTRLTVL.

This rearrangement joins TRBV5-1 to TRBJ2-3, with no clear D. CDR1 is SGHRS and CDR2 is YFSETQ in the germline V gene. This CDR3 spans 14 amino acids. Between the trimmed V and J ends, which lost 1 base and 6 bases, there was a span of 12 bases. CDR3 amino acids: CASSLPTPGDTQYF. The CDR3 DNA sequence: TGCGCCAGCAGCTTGCCCACTCCGGGTGATACGCAGTATTTT.

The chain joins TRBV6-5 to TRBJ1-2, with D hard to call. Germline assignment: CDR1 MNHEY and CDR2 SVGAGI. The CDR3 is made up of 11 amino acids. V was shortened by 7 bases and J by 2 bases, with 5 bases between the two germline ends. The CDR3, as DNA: TGTGCCAGCAACAGAAACTATGGCTACACCTTC. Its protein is CASNRNYGYTF.

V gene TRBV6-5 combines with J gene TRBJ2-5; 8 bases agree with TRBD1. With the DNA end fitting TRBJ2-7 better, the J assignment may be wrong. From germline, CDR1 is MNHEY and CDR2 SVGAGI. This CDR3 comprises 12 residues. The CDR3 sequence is CATSDRDDEQYF. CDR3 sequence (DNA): TGTGCCACCTCGGACAGGGACGACGAGCAGTACTTC.

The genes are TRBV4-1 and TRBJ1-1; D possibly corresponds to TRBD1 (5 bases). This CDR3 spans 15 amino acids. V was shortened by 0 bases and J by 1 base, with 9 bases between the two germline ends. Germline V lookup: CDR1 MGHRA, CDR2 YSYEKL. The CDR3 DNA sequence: TGCGCCAGCAGCCAAGACAGGGACCGGAACACTGAAGCTTTCTTT. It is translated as CASSQDRDRNTEAFF.

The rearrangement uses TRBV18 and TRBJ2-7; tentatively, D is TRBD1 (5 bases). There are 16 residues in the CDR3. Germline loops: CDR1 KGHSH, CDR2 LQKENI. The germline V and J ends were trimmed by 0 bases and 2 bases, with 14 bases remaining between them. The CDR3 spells CASSPPKTVRTYEQYF. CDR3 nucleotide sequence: TGTGCCAGCTCACCACCGAAGACAGTTAGGACCTACGAGCAGTACTTC.

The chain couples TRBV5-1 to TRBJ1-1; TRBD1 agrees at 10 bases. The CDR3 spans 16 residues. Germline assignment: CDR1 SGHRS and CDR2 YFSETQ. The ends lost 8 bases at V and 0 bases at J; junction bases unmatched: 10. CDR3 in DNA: TGCGCCAGTCGACAGGGGGCCGATGATTTGAACACTGAAGCTTTCTTT. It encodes CASRQGADDLNTEAFF.

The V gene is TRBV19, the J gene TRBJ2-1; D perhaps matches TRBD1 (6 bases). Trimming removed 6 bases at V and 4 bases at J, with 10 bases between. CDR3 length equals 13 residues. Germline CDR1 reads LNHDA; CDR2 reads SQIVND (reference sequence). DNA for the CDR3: TGTGCCAGTAGAAGGACAGTTTACAATGAGCAGTTCTTC. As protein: CASRRTVYNEQFF. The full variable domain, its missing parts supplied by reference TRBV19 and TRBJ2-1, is DGGITQSPKYLFRKEGQNVTLSCEQNLNHDAMYWYRQDPGQGLRLIYYSQIVNDFQKGDIAEGYSVSREKKESFPLTVTSAQKNPTAFYLCASRRTVYNEQFFGPGTRLTVL.

The CDR3 reads CASSQDREPPWRERQETQYF. The CDR3 coding sequence is TGCGCCAGCAGCCAAGACAGGGAACCCCCCTGGCGGGAGAGACAAGAGACCCAGTACTTC. The chain joins TRBV4-1 to TRBJ2-5; 7 bases agree with TRBD2. After removal of 0 bases from V and 2 bases from J, the junction contained 18 bases not matched to a gene. Per germline, CDR1 MGHRA and CDR2 YSYEKL. The CDR3 length is 20 residues.

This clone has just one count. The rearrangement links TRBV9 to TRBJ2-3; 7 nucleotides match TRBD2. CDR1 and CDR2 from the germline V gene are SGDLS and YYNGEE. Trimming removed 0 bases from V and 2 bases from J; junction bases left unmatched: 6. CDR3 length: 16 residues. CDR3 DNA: TGTGCCAGCAGCGTAGCCCCAGCGGGACTCACAGATACGCAGTATTTT. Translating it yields CASSVAPAGLTDTQYF.

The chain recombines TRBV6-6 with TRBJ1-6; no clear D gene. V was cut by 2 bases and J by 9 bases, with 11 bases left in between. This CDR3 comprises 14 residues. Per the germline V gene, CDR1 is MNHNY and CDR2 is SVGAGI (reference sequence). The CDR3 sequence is CASSYGHGRSPLHF. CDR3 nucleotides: TGTGCCAGCAGTTACGGGCACGGACGTTCACCCCTCCACTTT.

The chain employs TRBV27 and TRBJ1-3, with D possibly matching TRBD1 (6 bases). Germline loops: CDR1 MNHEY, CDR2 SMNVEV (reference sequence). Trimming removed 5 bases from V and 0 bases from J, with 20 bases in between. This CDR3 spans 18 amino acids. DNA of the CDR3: TGTGCCAGCAGTCCGAAACCGGACAGCAGAAGCTCTGGAAACACCATATATTTT. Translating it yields CASSPKPDSRSSGNTIYF.

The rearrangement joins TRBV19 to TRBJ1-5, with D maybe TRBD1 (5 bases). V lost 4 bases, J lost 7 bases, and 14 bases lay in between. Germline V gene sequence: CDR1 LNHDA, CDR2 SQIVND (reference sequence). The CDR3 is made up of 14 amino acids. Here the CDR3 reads CASSNYDRNQPQHF. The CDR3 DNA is TGTGCCAGTAGTAATTACGACAGAAACCAGCCCCAGCATTTT.

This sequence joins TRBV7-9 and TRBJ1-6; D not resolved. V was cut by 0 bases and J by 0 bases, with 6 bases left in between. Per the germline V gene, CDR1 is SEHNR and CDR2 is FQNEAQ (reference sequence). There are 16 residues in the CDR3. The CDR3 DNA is TGTGCCAGCAGCTTAGCGGTGAGCTCCTATAATTCACCCCTCCACTTT. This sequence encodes CASSLAVSSYNSPLHF.

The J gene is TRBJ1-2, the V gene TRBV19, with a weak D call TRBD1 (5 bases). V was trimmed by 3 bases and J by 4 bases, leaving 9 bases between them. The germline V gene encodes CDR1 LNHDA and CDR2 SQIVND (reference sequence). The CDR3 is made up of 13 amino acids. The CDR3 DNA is TGTGCCAGTAGTATGGTAGACAGCTATGGCTACACCTTC. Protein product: CASSMVDSYGYTF.

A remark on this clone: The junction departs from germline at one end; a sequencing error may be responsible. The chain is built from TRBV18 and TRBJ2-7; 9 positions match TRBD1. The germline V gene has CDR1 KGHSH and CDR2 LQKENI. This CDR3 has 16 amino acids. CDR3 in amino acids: CASSTSGTGYSDEQYF. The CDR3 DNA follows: TGTGCCAGCTCAACCTCCGGGACAGGGTACTCCGACGAGCAGTACTTC.

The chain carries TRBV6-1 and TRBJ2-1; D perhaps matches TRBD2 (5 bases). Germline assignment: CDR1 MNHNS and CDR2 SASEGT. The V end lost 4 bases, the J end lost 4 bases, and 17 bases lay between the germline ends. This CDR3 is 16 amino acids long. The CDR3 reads CASSVGLGNPYNEQFF. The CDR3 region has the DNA TGTGCCAGCAGTGTTGGACTGGGAAATCCTTACAATGAGCAGTTCTTC.